Sequencing of this T cell receptor (beta chain) was carried out in a study of cytomegalovirus exposure and HLA in healthy donors. Study-wide context: Most donors, about 82% of 398 genotyped, fell in the Caucasian-associated ancestry cluster.

13 Jbeta primers and 60 Vbeta primers were used for the PCR. Sequencing was performed with immunoSEQ multiplex PCR; in TCRdb, only in-frame clones are kept and a portion is missing. The sample shows fewer than 200,000 clones, 80% of them seen only once. This clone was seen a single time. Its antigen is unidentified. General study results and limits: It has been reported that TCR beta sequences accurately predicted the HLA-A and HLA-B alleles of most subjects.

Trimming removed 2 bases from V and 11 bases from J, with 12 bases in between. This CDR3 spans 12 amino acids. Germline loops: CDR1 SGHTA, CDR2 FQGTGA. The chain carries TRBV7-3 and TRBJ1-2; a possible D gene is TRBD1 (5 bases). Sequencing was done on a sample of PBMCs. The TCR originated in a woman aged 45-65 years in good health and CMV-seropositive. CDR3 sequence reads: CASSLDSSSYTF. DNA of the CDR3: TGTGCCAGCAGCTTAGACAGTTCTTCGTACACCTTC.